The 31 T cell receptor beta chains reported below all come from one sample, sequenced in a study of cytomegalovirus exposure and HLA in healthy donors. The primer mix had 60 Vbeta and 13 Jbeta primers. Measured with immunoSEQ multiplex PCR; TCRdb has only the in-frame clones, and not every one. The sample carries approximately 100,000 clones, 80% to 90% recorded once. Sequences were obtained from PBMCs. The receptors were sampled from a woman younger than 35 in good health and CMV-seronegative.

V is TRBV28 and J is TRBJ2-7; D perhaps matches TRBD1 (6 bases). Germline-derived CDR1 and CDR2 are MDHEN and SYDVKM. The CDR3 totals 15 residues. V lost 3 bases and J lost 5, with 17 bases in between. The CDR3 here is CASSLGIEGGHEQYF. The CDR3 DNA is TGTGCCAGCAGTTTGGGGATTGAAGGGGGTCACGAGCAGTACTTC.

The chain links TRBV5-6 to TRBJ2-7; 10 bases are shared with TRBD2. The CDR3 is made up of 17 amino acids. With 2 bases clipped from V and 2 bases from J, the junction kept 10 bases outside the gene matches. Per germline, CDR1 SGHDT and CDR2 YYEEEE. The CDR3 DNA is TGTGCCAGCAGCTTTAGCGGGGGGCCCCGCGTGGCCTACGAGCAGTACTTC. Translated, it gives CASSFSGGPRVAYEQYF.

The chain is built from TRBV5-4 and TRBJ1-5; D is undetermined. CDR1 is SGHNT and CDR2 is YYREEE in the germline V gene (reference sequence). This CDR3 spans 13 amino acids. Trimming stripped 0 bases from V and 6 bases from J, with 7 bases between. The CDR3 here is CASSLGGGQPQHF. CDR3 sequence (DNA): TGTGCCAGCAGCTTGGGAGGTGGTCAGCCCCAGCATTTT.

V and J are TRBV6-5 and TRBJ2-7, with a weak D call TRBD2 (5 bases). The CDR3 length is 15 residues. Germline CDR1 is MNHEY and CDR2 is SVGAGI. Trimming took 2 bases from V and 0 from J, leaving 11 bases between them. Here the CDR3 reads CASSYGPADSYEQYF. In DNA, the CDR3 is TGTGCCAGCAGTTACGGCCCAGCGGACTCCTACGAGCAGTACTTC.

The rearrangement uses TRBV7-2 and TRBJ2-7; a weak D match, TRBD2 (5 bases). This CDR3 has 13 amino acids. The germline V and J ends were trimmed by 7 bases and 2 bases, with 12 bases remaining between them. Germline V gives CDR1 SGHTA, CDR2 FQGNSA. This CDR3 reads CASTHDGTYEQYF. The CDR3 DNA reads TGTGCCAGCACGCACGACGGGACCTACGAGCAGTACTTC.

CDR3 in DNA: TGCAGCGCCAAGAACGGGGTATTTAGCTCCTACGAGCAGTACTTC. Translation gives CSAKNGVFSSYEQYF. This chain joins TRBV29-1 and TRBJ2-7; a possible D gene is TRBD2 (5 bases). Trimming took off 7 bases at V and 0 bases at J, with 19 bases between the two ends. In germline, CDR1 is SQVTM, CDR2 ANQGSEA. This CDR3 region has 15 residues.

The CDR3 region is CASSLPAGETQYF. In nucleotides, the CDR3 is TGCGCCAGCAGCTTGCCCGCGGGGGAGACCCAGTACTTC. The chain links TRBV5-1 to TRBJ2-5, with D possibly TRBD2 on 6 matching bases. The V gene lost 1 base and the J gene lost 5 bases, with 9 bases spanning the gap. CDR3 size: 13 residues. Germline V CDR1 and CDR2: SGHRS, YFSETQ.

V is TRBV30 and J is TRBJ1-2, with TRBD1 matching 8 bases. CDR1 is GTSNPN and CDR2 is SVGIG in the germline V gene (reference sequence). After removal of 3 bases from V and 4 bases from J, the junction contained 7 bases not matched to a gene. The CDR3 consists of 14 residues. CDR3 DNA sequence: TGTGCCTGGAGGGGGACAGGTGTCATCTATGGCTACACCTTC. Translated: CAWRGTGVIYGYTF.

The chain combines TRBV19 with TRBJ1-2; 7 nucleotides agree with TRBD1. This CDR3 spans 15 amino acids. V was clipped by 8 bases and J by 8 bases; unmatched bases: 17. Germline loops: CDR1 LNHDA, CDR2 SQIVND (reference sequence). This CDR3 reads CASLGSGQIYGGYTF. In DNA, the CDR3 is TGTGCCAGTCTAGGGTCGGGACAGATTTATGGAGGCTACACCTTC.

The rearrangement joins TRBV28 to TRBJ2-5; 14 bases agree with TRBD2. The ends lost 4 bases at V and 5 bases at J; junction bases unmatched: 12. This CDR3 has 18 amino acids. Germline V gene data show CDR1 as MDHEN and CDR2 as SYDVKM. The CDR3 loop is CASSSAGLAGVIRETQYF. In DNA form, the CDR3 reads TGTGCCAGCAGTTCCGCGGGACTAGCGGGAGTGATCCGGGAGACCCAGTACTTC.

The chain couples TRBV5-6 to TRBJ2-3, with TRBD2 matching 10 bases. The CDR3 spans 15 residues. The V and J ends lost 7 bases and 7 bases, in that order; junction bases with no gene match: 12. Per the germline V gene, CDR1 is SGHDT and CDR2 is YYEEEE. The CDR3 sequence is CASPESGRALYTQYF. The DNA of the CDR3 is TGTGCCAGCCCAGAAAGCGGGAGGGCTCTCTATACGCAGTATTTT.

The chain couples TRBV19 to TRBJ2-1, with a tentative D call TRBD2 (7 bases). The V gene's germline CDR1 is LNHDA and CDR2 SQIVND (reference sequence). Trimming left V 3 bases short and J 7 bases short, with 16 bases between. The CDR3 is 15 amino acids. This CDR3 reads CASSILGGGANEQFF. The CDR3 DNA reads TGTGCCAGTAGTATCTTGGGGGGGGGCGCGAATGAGCAGTTCTTC.

This rearrangement joins TRBV5-1 to TRBJ2-1; perhaps TRBD1 as D (6 bases). Trimming cost V 0 bases and J 5 bases, with 12 bases left between them. The CDR3 spans 15 residues. Germline V gene data show CDR1 as SGHRS and CDR2 as YFSETQ. This CDR3 is CASSLVVGADNEQFF. The DNA of the CDR3 is TGCGCCAGCAGCTTGGTCGTGGGGGCCGACAATGAGCAGTTCTTC.

The chain couples TRBV7-9 to TRBJ2-3, with D possibly being TRBD1 (6 bases). V was clipped by 5 bases and J by 5 bases, with 17 bases between them. Germline V gene lookup returns CDR1 SEHNR and CDR2 FQNEAQ (reference sequence). The CDR3 totals 15 residues. In DNA form, the CDR3 reads TGTGCCAGCAGCATCATTTGGGCAGGGGAAGATACGCAGTATTTT. Its protein product is CASSIIWAGEDTQYF. Full variable domain (outside the CDR3, taken from reference TRBV7-9 and TRBJ2-3): DTGVSQNPRHKITKRGQNVTFRCDPISEHNRLYWYRQTLGQGPEFLTYFQNEAQLEKSRLLSDRFSAERPKGSFSTLEIQRTEQGDSAMYLCASSIIWAGEDTQYFGPGTRLTVL.

This chain joins TRBV5-1 and TRBJ2-1; perhaps TRBD2 as D (7 bases). The CDR3 has 14 residues. V lost 5 bases and J lost 0, with 9 bases in between. The germline CDR1 and CDR2 sequences are SGHRS and YFSETQ. The CDR3 sequence is CASSRGASYNEQFF. CDR3 nucleotides: TGCGCCAGCAGTCGGGGGGCCTCCTACAATGAGCAGTTCTTC.

J is TRBJ1-6 and V is TRBV27; D is unclear. V lost 0 bases to trimming and J lost 1 base, with 7 bases between them. This CDR3 has 16 amino acids. Germline CDR1 reads MNHEY; CDR2 reads SMNVEV (reference sequence). CDR3 DNA: TGTGCCAGCAGTTTATCCAGGACTTCCTATAATTCACCCCTCCACTTT. It encodes CASSLSRTSYNSPLHF.

This chain uses TRBV7-2 with TRBJ1-5, with 7 bases aligning to TRBD1. CDR3 length: 15 amino acids. The germline V gene has CDR1 SGHTA and CDR2 FQGNSA. V shed 6 bases, J shed 5 bases, and the junction held 10 bases outside the gene matches. In DNA, the CDR3 is TGTGCCAGCAGTTACACAGGGGTTGTGGATCAGCCCCAGCATTTT. This sequence encodes CASSYTGVVDQPQHF.

This chain links TRBV6-6 with TRBJ1-4, with TRBD1 identical over 10 bases. J lost 8 bases, V lost 2 bases, and 5 bases had no gene match. In germline, CDR1 is MNHNY, CDR2 SVGAGI (reference sequence). The CDR3 length is 15 residues. CDR3 loop: CASSYGTGEAEKLFF. Written as DNA, the CDR3 is TGTGCCAGCAGTTACGGGACAGGGGAGGCGGAAAAACTGTTTTTT.

V is TRBV30 and J is TRBJ2-7; 10 nucleotides match TRBD1. From germline, CDR1 is GTSNPN and CDR2 SVGIG (reference sequence). Germline trimming cut 5 bases from V and 3 bases from J; bases unmatched to any gene: 4. The CDR3 extends over 13 amino acids. The CDR3 DNA reads as TGTGCCTGGGATGGGGACAGGGGCTACGAGCAGTACTTC. This translates into CAWDGDRGYEQYF.

Notes on this clone: One end of the junction varies from germline; a read error may be responsible. The chain carries TRBV7-9 and TRBJ2-3, with no clear D. This CDR3 is 12 amino acids long. In germline, CDR1 is SEHNR, CDR2 FQNEAQ (reference sequence). Here the CDR3 DNA reads TGTTCCAGCAGCATAGACACCGATACGCAGTATTTT. Encoded protein: CSSSIDTDTQYF.

The chain combines TRBV4-3 with TRBJ1-6; unclear D gene. The V end lost 4 bases, the J end lost 14 bases, and 24 bases lay between the germline ends. The germline gives CDR1 LGHNA, CDR2 YSLEER. The CDR3 is 16 residues long. The CDR3 region has the DNA TGCGCCAGCAGCCCCAGTCAGGCAGGCTCAGTTTCGGCCCTCCACTTT. It specifies CASSPSQAGSVSALHF.

V and J are TRBV27 and TRBJ1-1, with 8 positions matching TRBD1. Germline V gene data show CDR1 as MNHEY and CDR2 as SMNVEV (reference sequence). This CDR3 is built from 15 residues. V trimming: 8 bases; J trimming: 3 bases; junction bases outside the gene matches: 11. CDR3 bases: TGTGCCAGCTCTCCTCGCAGGGGGCTAGACACTGAAGCTTTCTTT. This encodes CASSPRRGLDTEAFF.

The chain has TRBV28 and TRBJ2-7; D might be TRBD2 (6 bases). Trimming removed 5 bases at V and 3 bases at J, with 17 bases between. CDR1 and CDR2 from the germline V gene are MDHEN and SYDVKM. The CDR3 length is 15 residues. The CDR3 loop is CASSPFRRTIYEQYF. Here the CDR3 DNA reads TGTGCCAGCAGTCCCTTCCGGCGGACTATCTACGAGCAGTACTTC.

V is TRBV7-9 and J is TRBJ2-1; possibly TRBD2 for D (5 bases). Trimming removed 1 base at V and 3 bases at J, with 10 bases between. The CDR3 consists of 15 residues. Germline assignment: CDR1 SEHNR and CDR2 FQNEAQ (reference sequence). DNA for the CDR3: TGTGCCAGCAGCTTAGGGAGGTCGGTCTACAATGAGCAGTTCTTC. As protein: CASSLGRSVYNEQFF.

The V and J genes are TRBV9 and TRBJ2-7; D might be TRBD1 (5 bases). Trimming took 0 bases from V and 1 from J, leaving 11 bases between them. CDR1 is SGDLS, CDR2 YYNGEE, per germline. The CDR3 extends over 15 amino acids. CDR3 residues: CASSVDVAGSYEQYF. Written as DNA, the CDR3 is TGTGCCAGCAGCGTAGATGTGGCAGGGTCCTACGAGCAGTACTTC.

This clone was observed once. V usage is TRBV7-9 and J usage is TRBJ2-5; TRBD1 agrees at 10 bases. The CDR3 consists of 15 residues. From germline, CDR1 is SEHNR and CDR2 FQNEAQ (reference sequence). With V trimmed by 5 bases and J by 2 bases, 5 bases remained unmatched. The CDR3 loop reads CASSAGQGRQETQYF. The CDR3 DNA is TGTGCCAGCAGCGCGGGACAGGGGAGGCAAGAGACCCAGTACTTC.

This CDR3 reads CASSSPWGWGHYEQYF. CDR3 nucleotide sequence: TGTGCCAGCAGCTCCCCGTGGGGGTGGGGGCACTACGAGCAGTACTTC. The chain is built from TRBV7-9 and TRBJ2-7; the D gene is possibly TRBD1 (6 bases). The CDR3 loop spans 16 amino acids. Germline assignment: CDR1 SEHNR and CDR2 FQNEAQ (reference sequence). With 4 bases removed from V and 3 bases from J, the gap between germline ends came to 19 bases.

J is TRBJ2-7 and V is TRBV5-4; 9 bases fit TRBD1. Germline trimming cut 3 bases from V and 4 bases from J; bases unmatched to any gene: 5. This CDR3 comprises 14 residues. The germline gives CDR1 SGHNT, CDR2 YYREEE (reference sequence). The CDR3 DNA reads TGTGCCAGCAGCTACCGGGACAGGGCATACGAGCAGTACTTC. Its protein product is CASSYRDRAYEQYF.

V is TRBV19 and J is TRBJ2-7, with 9 bases that match TRBD2. Germline assignment: CDR1 LNHDA and CDR2 SQIVND (reference sequence). This CDR3 has 16 amino acids. With V trimmed by 1 base and J by 3 bases, 7 bases remained unmatched. The CDR3 sequence: CASSIGSSGELYEQYF. The CDR3 bases are TGTGCCAGTAGTATAGGCTCTAGCGGGGAGCTCTACGAGCAGTACTTC.

V usage is TRBV7-9 and J usage is TRBJ2-1, with TRBD2 matching 14 bases. The CDR3 is made up of 15 amino acids. V lost 5 bases to trimming and J lost 4 bases; unmatched junction nucleotides: 1. From germline, CDR1 is SEHNR and CDR2 FQNEAQ (reference sequence). As DNA, the CDR3 is TGTGCCAGCAGCGGACTAGCGGGGGGTTACAATGAGCAGTTCTTC. This sequence encodes CASSGLAGGYNEQFF. The variable domain in full, completed from reference TRBV7-9 and TRBJ2-1, reads DTGVSQNPRHKITKRGQNVTFRCDPISEHNRLYWYRQTLGQGPEFLTYFQNEAQLEKSRLLSDRFSAERPKGSFSTLEIQRTEQGDSAMYLCASSGLAGGYNEQFFGPGTRLTVL.

The gene calls are TRBV6-4 and TRBJ2-5; TRBD2 matches 12 bases. Germline values: CDR1 MRHNA, CDR2 SNTAGT. V dropped 5 bases and J dropped 2; count of bases not matched to a gene: 3. The CDR3 spans 15 residues. In nucleotides, the CDR3 is TGTGCCAGCAGTCCGACTAGCGGGGGTCAAGAGACCCAGTACTTC. This codes for CASSPTSGGQETQYF.